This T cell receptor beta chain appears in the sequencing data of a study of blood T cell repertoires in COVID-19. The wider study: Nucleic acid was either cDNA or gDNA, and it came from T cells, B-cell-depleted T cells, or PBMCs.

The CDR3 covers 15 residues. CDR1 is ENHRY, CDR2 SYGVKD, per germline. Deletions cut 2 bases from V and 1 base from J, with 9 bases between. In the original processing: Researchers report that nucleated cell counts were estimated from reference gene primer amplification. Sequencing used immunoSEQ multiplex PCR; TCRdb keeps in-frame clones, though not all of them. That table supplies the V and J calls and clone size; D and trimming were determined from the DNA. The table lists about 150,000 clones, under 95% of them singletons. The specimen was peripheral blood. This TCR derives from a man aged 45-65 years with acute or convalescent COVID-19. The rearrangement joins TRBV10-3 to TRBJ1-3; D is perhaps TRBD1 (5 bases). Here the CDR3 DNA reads TGTGCCATCAGTGAGAGCAGGGCTTCTGGAAACACCATATATTTT. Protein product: CAISESRASGNTIYF.